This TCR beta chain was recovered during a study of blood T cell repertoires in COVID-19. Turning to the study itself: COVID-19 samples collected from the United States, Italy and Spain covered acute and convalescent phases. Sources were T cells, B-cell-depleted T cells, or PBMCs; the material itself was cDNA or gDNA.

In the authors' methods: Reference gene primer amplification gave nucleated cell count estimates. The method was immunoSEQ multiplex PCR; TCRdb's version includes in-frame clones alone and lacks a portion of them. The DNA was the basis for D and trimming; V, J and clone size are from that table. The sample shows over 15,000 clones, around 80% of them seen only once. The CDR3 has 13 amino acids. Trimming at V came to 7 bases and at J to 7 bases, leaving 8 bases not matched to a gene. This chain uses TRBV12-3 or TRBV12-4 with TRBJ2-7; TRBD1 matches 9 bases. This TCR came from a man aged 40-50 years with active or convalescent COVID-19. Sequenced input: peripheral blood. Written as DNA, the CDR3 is TGTGCCAGCAATTCGGACAGGGGTTTAGAGCAGTACTTC. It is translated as CASNSDRGLEQYF.